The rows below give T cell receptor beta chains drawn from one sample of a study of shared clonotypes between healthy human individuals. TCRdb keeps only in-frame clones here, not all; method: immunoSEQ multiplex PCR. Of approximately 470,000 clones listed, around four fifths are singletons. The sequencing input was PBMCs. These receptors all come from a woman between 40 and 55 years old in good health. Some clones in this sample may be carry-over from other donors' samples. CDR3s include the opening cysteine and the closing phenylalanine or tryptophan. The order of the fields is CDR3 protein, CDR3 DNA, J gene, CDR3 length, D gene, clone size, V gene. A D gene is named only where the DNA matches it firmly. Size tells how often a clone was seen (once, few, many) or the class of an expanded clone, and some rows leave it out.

CDR3aa: CASGGHDTDTQYF
CDR3nt: TGTGCCTCAGGGGGACATGACACAGATACGCAGTATTTT
j_gene: TRBJ2-3
len: 13
d_gene: TRBD1
abundance: -
v_gene: TRBV10-3

CDR3aa: CASSEFGGSNEQFF
CDR3nt: TGTGCCAGCAGTGAATTTGGGGGAAGCAATGAGCAGTTCTTC
j_gene: TRBJ2-1
len: 14
d_gene: -
abundance: -
v_gene: TRBV25-1

CDR3aa: CATSRESGWNTEAFF
CDR3nt: TGTGCCACCAGCAGAGAGTCAGGGTGGAACACTGAAGCTTTCTTT
j_gene: TRBJ1-1
len: 15
d_gene: -
abundance: -
v_gene: TRBV15

CDR3aa: CASSWDGNYGYTF
CDR3nt: TGTGCCAGCAGTTGGGACGGCAACTATGGCTACACCTTC
j_gene: TRBJ1-2
len: 13
d_gene: -
abundance: -
v_gene: TRBV6-6

CDR3aa: CATSRGGGQETQYF
CDR3nt: TGTGCCACCAGCAGAGGTGGGGGTCAAGAGACCCAGTACTTC
j_gene: TRBJ2-5
len: 14
d_gene: -
abundance: -
v_gene: TRBV15

CDR3aa: CASSTLAHRADEQFF
CDR3nt: TGTGCCAGTAGTACCCTAGCCCACCGGGCGGATGAGCAGTTCTTC
j_gene: TRBJ2-1
len: 15
d_gene: -
abundance: -
v_gene: TRBV19

CDR3aa: CASSGGTSVSYNEQFF
CDR3nt: TGTGCCAGCAGCGGCGGGACTAGCGTTTCCTACAATGAGCAGTTCTTC
j_gene: TRBJ2-1
len: 16
d_gene: TRBD2
abundance: -
v_gene: TRBV5-4

CDR3aa: CASSVGGPKGTEAFF
CDR3nt: TGTGCCAGCAGCGTAGGTGGCCCTAAGGGCACTGAAGCTTTCTTT
j_gene: TRBJ1-1
len: 15
d_gene: -
abundance: -
v_gene: TRBV9

CDR3aa: CASSSKSSVRTEQYF
CDR3nt: TGTGCCAGCAGCTCGAAATCTAGCGTCAGGACCGAGCAGTACTTC
j_gene: TRBJ2-7
len: 15
d_gene: -
abundance: -
v_gene: TRBV7-8

CDR3aa: CASSPEALGWNTEAFF
CDR3nt: TGTGCCAGCTCACCGGAGGCGTTGGGGTGGAACACTGAAGCTTTCTTT
j_gene: TRBJ1-1
len: 16
d_gene: -
abundance: few
v_gene: TRBV18

CDR3aa: CASSLAISFKRNTEAFF
CDR3nt: TGTGCCAGCAGCTTGGCCATCTCATTCAAGAGGAACACTGAAGCTTTCTTT
j_gene: TRBJ1-1
len: 17
d_gene: -
abundance: -
v_gene: TRBV5-8

CDR3aa: CAIKGSGDSYEQYF
CDR3nt: TGTGCCATCAAGGGTAGCGGGGATTCCTACGAGCAGTACTTC
j_gene: TRBJ2-7
len: 14
d_gene: TRBD2
abundance: -
v_gene: TRBV10-3

CDR3aa: CASSQTPPTSGRTDTQYF
CDR3nt: TGCGCCAGCAGCCAGACCCCCCCCACTAGCGGGAGAACAGATACGCAGTATTTT
j_gene: TRBJ2-3
len: 18
d_gene: TRBD2
abundance: -
v_gene: TRBV4-1

CDR3aa: CASSLTGPPNQPQHF
CDR3nt: TGTGCCAGCAGCCTTACAGGGCCCCCAAATCAGCCCCAGCATTTT
j_gene: TRBJ1-5
len: 15
d_gene: -
abundance: once
v_gene: TRBV28

CDR3aa: CASSFGGGRVSGYTF
CDR3nt: TGTGCCAGCAGTTTCGGGGGAGGCAGGGTGAGTGGCTACACCTTC
j_gene: TRBJ1-2
len: 15
d_gene: -
abundance: -
v_gene: TRBV28

CDR3aa: CASSTPARSEEQYF
CDR3nt: TGTGCCAGCAGCACCCCTGCCAGGTCTGAGGAGCAGTACTTC
j_gene: TRBJ2-7
len: 14
d_gene: -
abundance: -
v_gene: TRBV7-9